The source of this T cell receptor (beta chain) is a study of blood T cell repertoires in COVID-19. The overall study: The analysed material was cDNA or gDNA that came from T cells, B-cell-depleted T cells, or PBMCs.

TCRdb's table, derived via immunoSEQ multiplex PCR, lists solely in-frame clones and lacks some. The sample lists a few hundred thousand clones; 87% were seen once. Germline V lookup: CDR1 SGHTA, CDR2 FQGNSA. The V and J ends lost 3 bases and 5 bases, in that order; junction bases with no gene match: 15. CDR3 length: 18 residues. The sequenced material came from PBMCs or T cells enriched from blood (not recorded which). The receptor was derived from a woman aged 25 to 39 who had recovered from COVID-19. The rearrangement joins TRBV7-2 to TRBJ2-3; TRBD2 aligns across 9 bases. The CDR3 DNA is TGTGCCAGCAGCTTTCTGACCCAGGCGGGGGGGTTTGTAGATACGCAGTATTTT. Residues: CASSFLTQAGGFVDTQYF.